A single sample gave rise to the 14 T cell receptor beta chains below, sequenced in a study of T cells in Graves' hyperthyroidism and ophthalmopathy. Authors of the study amplified TCR beta CDR3 regions from RNA transcripts. An initial round of RT-PCR targeting the TCR CDR3 relied on the HTBI primer set. From the multiplex PCR reads, TCRdb called clonotypes with MiXCR, one entry per CDR3 protein. The sample records hundreds of thousands of distinct CDR3 sequences, roughly 14% being singletons. Sequencing used blood. These receptors originate from a woman in her forties or fifties with Graves' ophthalmopathy.

The chain joins TRBV4-2 to TRBJ2-1; 7 positions agree with TRBD2. Germline CDR1 LGHNA, CDR2 YNFKEQ. CDR3 length: 16 amino acids. J was trimmed by 3 bases and V by 0 bases; bases with no gene match: 5. Here the CDR3 DNA reads TGTGCCAGCAGCCAAGAACGACTAGCTTTCTACAATGAGCAGTTCTTC. Protein: CASSQERLAFYNEQFF.

This clonotype occurred a few times. This may stem from a read error, because a much larger clone lies one nucleotide away. The chain joins TRBV2 to TRBJ1-5; D is unresolved. Trimming took 2 bases from V and 0 from J, leaving 14 bases between them. The CDR3 is 17 residues long. From germline, CDR1 is SNHLY and CDR2 FYNNEI. CDR3 nucleotide sequence: TGTGCCAGCAGTGAAACTTGCAGTCAATATAGCAATCAGCCCCAGCATTTT. Its translation is CASSETCSQYSNQPQHF.

This clonotype occurred a few times. This clone may be a read error of a much larger clone one base away. J is TRBJ2-1 and V is TRBV2; D gene unclear. This CDR3 is 11 amino acids long. V shed 4 bases and J shed 5 bases, with 3 bases lying between them. Germline-derived CDR1 and CDR2 are SNHLY and FYNNEI. In DNA, the CDR3 is TGTGCCAGCAGTGTCCACAATGAGCAGTTCTTC. It codes for CASSVHNEQFF.

The chain has TRBV9 and TRBJ1-1, with no clear D. The V end lost 3 bases, the J end lost 6 bases, and 15 bases lay between the germline ends. The CDR3 consists of 14 residues. CDR1 is SGDLS, CDR2 YYNGEE, per germline. CDR3 DNA: TGTGCCAGCAGCGCACTCGACACTGCGGCTGAAGCTTTCTTT. Amino acids: CASSALDTAAEAFF. The whole variable domain, filled in from reference TRBV9 and TRBJ1-1, reads DSGVTQTPKHLITATGQRVTLRCSPRSGDLSVYWYQQSLDQGLQFLIQYYNGEERAKGNILERFSAQQFPDLHSELNLSSLELGDSALYFCASSALDTAAEAFFGQGTRLTVV.

This clonotype was counted ten times or more. This chain connects TRBV28 to TRBJ2-7; a possible D gene is TRBD1 (6 bases). This CDR3 has 16 residues. Germline CDR1 reads MDHEN; CDR2 reads SYDVKM. V was pared by 4 bases and J by 4 bases, with 20 bases between. The CDR3 loop is CASSSPLGTGIYEQYF. The CDR3 DNA reads TGTGCCAGCAGTTCCCCGCTCGGTACAGGGATTTACGAGCAGTACTTC. The variable domain in full, completed from reference TRBV28 and TRBJ2-7, reads DVKVTQSSRYLVKRTGEKVFLECVQDMDHENMFWYRQDPGLGLRLIYFSYDVKMKEKGDIPEGYSVSREKKERFSLILESASTNQTSMYLCASSSPLGTGIYEQYFGPGTRLTVT.

Remarks on this clonotype: A clone one base away is much larger, so this may be a read error. The J gene is TRBJ1-2, the V gene TRBV2; unclear D gene. Germline V gives CDR1 SNHLY, CDR2 FYNNEI. This CDR3 is built from 13 residues. V was clipped by 8 bases and J by 6 bases, with 16 bases between them. This CDR3 reads CASGVIGLDGYTF. The CDR3 DNA reads as TGTGCCAGCGGTGTAATAGGGTTAGATGGCTACACCTTC.

This clonotype appeared many times. The chain links TRBV5-1 to TRBJ2-7; 10 positions match TRBD1. CDR3 length: 14 residues. CDR1 is SGHRS, CDR2 YFSETQ, per germline. The junction had 2 bases not matched to a gene; V was cut back by 1 base and J by 4 bases. As DNA, the CDR3 is TGCGCCAGCAGCTTGCGACAGGGGGCGTACGAGCAGTACTTC. Amino acids: CASSLRQGAYEQYF.

This clonotype has ten or more counts. V is TRBV7-3 and J is TRBJ2-2; 11 bases are a match to TRBD2. Germline V gene lookup returns CDR1 SGHTA and CDR2 FQGTGA. The CDR3 contains 17 residues. J was trimmed by 1 base and V by 2 bases; bases with no gene match: 3. The CDR3, as DNA: TGTGCCAGCAGCTTACCACTAGCGGGAGAGAACACCGGGGAGCTGTTTTTT. This translates into CASSLPLAGENTGELFF.

This clonotype was counted many times. The chain links TRBV5-1 to TRBJ2-3; 10 bases are shared with TRBD2. V shed 9 bases and J 3 bases; nucleotides not matched to a gene: 10. The CDR3 is 15 residues long. Looked up from germline, CDR1 is SGHRS and CDR2 is YFSETQ. DNA for the CDR3: TGCGCCACCAAACCGGGACTAGCGATTACAGATACGCAGTATTTT. Protein: CATKPGLAITDTQYF. The full variable domain, completed using reference TRBV5-1 and TRBJ2-3, is KAGVTQTPRYLIKTRGQQVTLSCSPISGHRSVSWYQQTPGQGLQFLFEYFSETQRNKGNFPGRFSGRQFSNSRSEMNVSTLELGDSALYLCATKPGLAITDTQYFGPGTRLTVL.

This clonotype appeared a few times. V gene TRBV18 combines with J gene TRBJ1-1; weak D call: TRBD1 (5 bases). V was shortened by 6 bases and J by 7 bases, with 15 bases between the two germline ends. This CDR3 spans 13 amino acids. Germline CDR1 and CDR2: KGHSH and LQKENI. CDR3 DNA: TGTGCCAGCTCGCCCGACAGACAGTTTGAAGCTTTCTTT. This sequence encodes CASSPDRQFEAFF. Full variable domain (remainder filled in from reference TRBV18 and TRBJ1-1): NAGVMQNPRHLVRRRGQEARLRCSPMKGHSHVYWYRQLPEEGLKFMVYLQKENIIDESGMPKERFSAEFPKEGPSILRIQQVVRGDSAAYFCASSPDRQFEAFFGQGTRLTVV.

This clonotype was seen repeatedly, ten times or more. The rearrangement uses TRBV28 and TRBJ2-7; TRBD1 agrees at 9 bases. CDR3 length: 14 amino acids. CDR1 is MDHEN, CDR2 SYDVKM, per germline. J was trimmed by 5 bases and V by 6 bases; bases with no gene match: 8. CDR3 loop: CASSYRDRDHEQYF. The CDR3, as DNA: TGTGCCAGCAGCTACCGGGACAGGGATCACGAGCAGTACTTC.

The CDR3 spells CASSLALAGLAGADTQYF. The CDR3 DNA follows: TGCGCCAGCAGCTTGGCTTTGGCGGGACTAGCGGGAGCAGATACGCAGTATTTT. The rearrangement uses TRBV5-1 and TRBJ2-3; 14 nucleotides align to TRBD2. CDR1 and CDR2 from the germline V gene are SGHRS and YFSETQ. The CDR3 runs to 18 residues. V trimming: 0 bases; J trimming: 4 bases; junction bases outside the gene matches: 7.

V usage is TRBV20-1 and J usage is TRBJ2-1; TRBD2 aligns across 8 bases. Germline trimming cut 4 bases from V and 1 base from J; bases unmatched to any gene: 6. The CDR3 runs 15 residues. Germline V gene sequence: CDR1 DFQATT, CDR2 SNEGSKA (reference sequence). The CDR3: CSAIGAGVSYNEQFF. The DNA for the CDR3 is TGCAGTGCTATAGGAGCGGGAGTTTCCTACAATGAGCAGTTCTTC.

The V and J genes are TRBV25-1 and TRBJ1-6, with a possible D match to TRBD1 (6 bases). The ends were cut back, 7 bases at V and 7 bases at J, with 11 bases in the middle. CDR1 is MGHDK and CDR2 is SYGVNS in the germline V gene. The CDR3 consists of 13 residues. The DNA of the CDR3 is TGTGCCAGCACGTCCAGGGGAAATTCACCCCTCCACTTT. Its protein is CASTSRGNSPLHF.